The next 25 T cell receptor beta chains were all read from a single sample in a study of cytomegalovirus exposure and HLA in healthy donors (dated by TCRdb to the late 2010s). Library generation was performed with the immunoSEQ multiplex PCR assay. A mixture of 60 forward primers for TCR Vbeta segments and 13 reverse primers for TCR Jbeta segments was used in the multiplex PCR. The clones in this table, taken by TCRdb from immuneACCESS, are in-frame only. Not every clone is retained; where verified, under half of the shortfall comes from an unresolved V gene, and the cause of the rest is unknown. This sample comprises about 120,000 clones, over 60% of them detected only once. The ten largest clonotypes hold nearly 8.5% of the sample. Specimen: PBMCs. Receptors originate from a woman aged 40 to 50 in good health and CMV-seropositive.

The chain couples TRBV7-2 to TRBJ2-1; TRBD2 matches 8 bases. V dropped 5 bases and J dropped 2; count of bases not matched to a gene: 8. Looked up from germline, CDR1 is SGHTA and CDR2 is FQGNSA. The CDR3 consists of 16 residues. The CDR3 bases are TGTGCCAGCAGCCCGCTCTCGGGGGGGACCTACAATGAGCAGTTCTTC. Its translation: CASSPLSGGTYNEQFF. Complete variable domain (other parts from reference TRBV7-2 and TRBJ2-1): GAGVSQSPSNKVTEKGKDVELRCDPISGHTALYWYRQSLGQGLEFLIYFQGNSAPDKSGLPSDRFSAERTGGSVSTLTIQRTQQEDSAVYLCASSPLSGGTYNEQFFGPGTRLTVL.

The rearrangement joins TRBV5-4 to TRBJ2-5; D uncertain. The V gene's germline CDR1 is SGHNT and CDR2 YYREEE (reference sequence). V was pared by 3 bases and J by 0 bases, with 6 bases between. This CDR3 comprises 13 residues. This chain's CDR3 is CASSSRNQETQYF. DNA for the CDR3: TGTGCCAGCAGCTCCAGGAACCAAGAGACCCAGTACTTC.

The chain carries TRBV7-3 and TRBJ1-1; 7 nucleotides align to TRBD1. CDR3 length equals 13 residues. Germline loops: CDR1 SGHTA, CDR2 FQGTGA. V lost 4 bases, J lost 4 bases, and 3 bases stayed unmatched. CDR3: CASSSQGGTEAFF. The CDR3 bases are TGTGCCAGCAGCTCCCAGGGGGGCACTGAAGCTTTCTTT.

V usage is TRBV5-4 and J usage is TRBJ1-2, with 9 nucleotides matching TRBD1. The CDR3 is 18 amino acids. J was trimmed by 3 bases and V by 4 bases; bases with no gene match: 16. Germline assignment: CDR1 SGHNT and CDR2 YYREEE (reference sequence). CDR3: CASSGGGTGKSGYYGYTF. CDR3 nucleotides: TGTGCCAGCAGCGGCGGGGGGACAGGGAAGAGTGGGTACTATGGCTACACCTTC.

The V and J genes are TRBV6-5 and TRBJ1-1; TRBD1 might be the D (5 bases). Germline CDR1 is MNHEY and CDR2 is SVGAGI. The CDR3 has 14 amino acids. Trimming stripped 2 bases from V and 2 bases from J, with 9 bases between. The CDR3 coding sequence is TGTGCCAGCAGTTACGACAGCTTAAACACTGAAGCTTTCTTT. It specifies CASSYDSLNTEAFF.

The rearrangement links TRBV7-2 to TRBJ1-1; TRBD1 aligns across 7 bases. Losses at the gene ends were 1 base for V and 4 bases for J; bases not matched to a gene: 6. The CDR3 loop spans 15 amino acids. Germline values: CDR1 SGHTA, CDR2 FQGNSA. CDR3 bases: TGTGCCAGCAGCTTAGGACAGGGCGGTGGCACTGAAGCTTTCTTT. Translation gives CASSLGQGGGTEAFF.

The chain combines TRBV7-8 with TRBJ2-7; D may be TRBD2 (6 bases). Germline CDR1 reads SGHVS; CDR2 reads FQNEAQ. V was clipped by 5 bases and J by 4 bases, with 15 bases between them. The CDR3 loop spans 14 amino acids. The CDR3 protein is CASSPGRLVYEQYF. CDR3 coding DNA: TGTGCCAGCAGCCCCGGACGACTAGTTTACGAGCAGTACTTC.

The chain joins TRBV7-9 to TRBJ2-5; 9 bases align to TRBD2. Per the germline V gene, CDR1 is SEHNR and CDR2 is FQNEAQ (reference sequence). The V gene end was trimmed by 4 bases and the J gene end by 2 bases; junction bases not matched to a gene: 2. There are 14 residues in the CDR3. This CDR3 reads CASSWSGGQETQYF. CDR3 DNA sequence: TGTGCCAGCAGCTGGAGCGGGGGGCAAGAGACCCAGTACTTC.

The chain combines TRBV9 with TRBJ2-5, with D perhaps matching TRBD1 (6 bases). The CDR3 sequence is 15 residues long. Trimming took 10 bases from V and 4 from J, leaving 23 bases between them. Germline CDR1 reads SGDLS; CDR2 reads YYNGEE. CDR3 sequence: CACSLTGTPGETQYF. CDR3 DNA: TGTGCCTGCTCCCTCACCGGGACACCCGGAGAGACCCAGTACTTC.

The chain carries TRBV9 and TRBJ1-2; 7 nucleotides match TRBD1. Germline V lookup: CDR1 SGDLS, CDR2 YYNGEE. Unmatched junction bases numbered 9, after V lost 3 bases and J lost 4 bases. This CDR3 contains 15 residues. The CDR3 bases are TGTGCCAGCAGCGACGCCGCGGGACAGACCTATGGCTACACCTTC. It translates to CASSDAAGQTYGYTF. Full variable domain (missing parts from reference TRBV9 and TRBJ1-2): DSGVTQTPKHLITATGQRVTLRCSPRSGDLSVYWYQQSLDQGLQFLIQYYNGEERAKGNILERFSAQQFPDLHSELNLSSLELGDSALYFCASSDAAGQTYGYTFGSGTRLTVV.

This chain connects TRBV2 to TRBJ2-5, with D possibly being TRBD2 (6 bases). Germline V gene data show CDR1 as SNHLY and CDR2 as FYNNEI. The CDR3 sequence is 11 residues long. Between the trimmed V and J ends, which lost 9 bases and 2 bases, there was a span of 7 bases. CDR3 loop: CARGLQETQYF. In nucleotides, the CDR3 is TGTGCCAGGGGACTTCAAGAGACCCAGTACTTC. Filled out from reference TRBV2 and TRBJ2-5, the complete variable domain reads EPEVTQTPSHQVTQMGQEVILRCVPISNHLYFYWYRQILGQKVEFLVSFYNNEISEKSEIFDDQFSVERPDGSNFTLKIRSTKLEDSAMYFCARGLQETQYFGPGTRLLVL.

This clone was counted a few times. The J gene is TRBJ2-6, the V gene TRBV5-4, with D maybe TRBD1 (5 bases). Germline CDR1 reads SGHNT; CDR2 reads YYREEE (reference sequence). This CDR3 comprises 17 residues. Trimming stripped 4 bases from V and 0 bases from J, with 14 bases between. The CDR3: CASSQLDRGSGANVLTF. The CDR3 DNA is TGTGCCAGCAGCCAACTGGATAGGGGCTCTGGGGCCAACGTCCTGACTTTC.

This chain uses TRBV5-1 with TRBJ1-1, with D perhaps matching TRBD1 (5 bases). Trimming cost V 4 bases and J 1 base, with 11 bases left between them. The CDR3 has 14 residues. From germline, CDR1 is SGHRS and CDR2 YFSETQ. In nucleotides, the CDR3 is TGCGCCAGCAGCATCGATGACAGGAACACTGAAGCTTTCTTT. Protein: CASSIDDRNTEAFF. The whole variable domain, remainder taken from reference TRBV5-1 and TRBJ1-1, is KAGVTQTPRYLIKTRGQQVTLSCSPISGHRSVSWYQQTPGQGLQFLFEYFSETQRNKGNFPGRFSGRQFSNSRSEMNVSTLELGDSALYLCASSIDDRNTEAFFGQGTRLTVV.

J is TRBJ2-5 and V is TRBV2; D unclear. The J call may be wrong; the DNA end is better matched by TRBJ2-7. Germline V gives CDR1 SNHLY, CDR2 FYNNEI. The CDR3 consists of 11 residues. The CDR3 loop reads CASSEWGEQYF. In nucleotides, the CDR3 is TGTGCCAGCAGTGAATGGGGCGAGCAGTACTTC.

The chain is built from TRBV2 and TRBJ1-1; D gene ambiguous. Deletions cut 8 bases from V and 1 base from J, with 8 bases between. Germline assignment: CDR1 SNHLY and CDR2 FYNNEI. This CDR3 is built from 12 residues. This CDR3 reads CASEARNTEAFF. CDR3 nucleotides: TGTGCCAGCGAGGCAAGGAACACTGAAGCTTTCTTT.

This CDR3 reads CASSPEEGTRDTQYF. The CDR3 DNA reads as TGTGCCAGCAGCCCCGAGGAGGGAACCAGGGATACGCAGTATTTT. The rearrangement links TRBV2 to TRBJ2-3, with D possibly being TRBD2 (6 bases). Deletions cut 6 bases from V and 6 bases from J, with 19 bases between. The germline gives CDR1 SNHLY, CDR2 FYNNEI. CDR3 length: 15 residues.

The gene calls are TRBV6-5 and TRBJ1-2; 7 bases align to TRBD1. The V and J ends lost 5 bases and 0 bases, in that order; junction bases with no gene match: 3. The CDR3 spans 14 residues. Germline V gives CDR1 MNHEY, CDR2 SVGAGI. CDR3 DNA sequence: TGTGCCAGCAGTAAGGGACAGCCTAACTATGGCTACACCTTC. The encoded protein is CASSKGQPNYGYTF.

There are a few counts of this clone. This sample also contains other DNA sequences that code for the same CDR3. This chain uses TRBV7-9 with TRBJ1-6, with 7 positions matching TRBD1. The CDR3 runs 19 residues. The V gene end was trimmed by 5 bases and the J gene end by 0 bases; junction bases not matched to a gene: 13. Germline values: CDR1 SEHNR, CDR2 FQNEAQ (reference sequence). In DNA, the CDR3 is TGTGCCAGCAGCCTAGGACAGGATTTTCTTAGCTCCTATAATTCACCCCTCCACTTT. Translating it yields CASSLGQDFLSSYNSPLHF.

The chain couples TRBV7-3 to TRBJ2-7; the D is unclear. The CDR3 covers 12 residues. The V gene lost 2 bases and the J gene lost 6 bases, with 8 bases spanning the gap. Looked up from germline, CDR1 is SGHTA and CDR2 is FQGTGA. CDR3 sequence reads: CASSLLGGEQYF. The CDR3 nucleotides are TGTGCCAGCAGCTTACTTGGCGGCGAGCAGTACTTC.

In its sample, this clone was seen a few times. The same CDR3 arises from other DNA sequences in this sample as well. The chain links TRBV9 to TRBJ2-3; D uncertain. The CDR3 consists of 14 residues. V gave up 3 bases and J gave up 4 bases, with 12 bases separating them. Germline CDR1 and CDR2: SGDLS and YYNGEE. This CDR3 is CASSASNMPDTQYF. CDR3 sequence (DNA): TGTGCCAGCAGCGCCTCCAACATGCCAGATACGCAGTATTTT. The full variable domain, in which reference TRBV9 and TRBJ2-3 provide the parts outside the CDR3, is DSGVTQTPKHLITATGQRVTLRCSPRSGDLSVYWYQQSLDQGLQFLIQYYNGEERAKGNILERFSAQQFPDLHSELNLSSLELGDSALYFCASSASNMPDTQYFGPGTRLTVL.

The rearrangement joins TRBV5-6 to TRBJ2-7, with D possibly being TRBD1 (5 bases). Trimming took 4 bases from V and 4 from J, leaving 15 bases between them. The length of the CDR3 is 14 residues. Germline V lookup: CDR1 SGHDT, CDR2 YYEEEE. The CDR3 DNA is TGTGCCAGCAGCATAGGGATGGGGCCATACGAGCAGTACTTC. Amino acid sequence: CASSIGMGPYEQYF. The full variable domain, rest sourced from reference TRBV5-6 and TRBJ2-7, is DAGVTQSPTHLIKTRGQQVTLRCSPKSGHDTVSWYQQALGQGPQFIFQYYEEEERQRGNFPDRFSGHQFPNYSSELNVNALLLGDSALYLCASSIGMGPYEQYFGPGTRLTVT.

In DNA, the CDR3 is TGTGCCAGCTCACCATCCGGGACAGGGACTGGAAACACCATATATTTT. The encoded protein is CASSPSGTGTGNTIYF. The rearrangement joins TRBV18 to TRBJ1-3; 9 bases agree with TRBD1. With V trimmed by 2 bases and J by 2 bases, 4 bases remained unmatched. The CDR3 length is 16 residues. Germline CDR1 KGHSH, CDR2 LQKENI.

In this sample, this clone turned up once. The chain recombines TRBV5-6 with TRBJ1-3; D possibly corresponds to TRBD1 (5 bases). This CDR3 comprises 15 residues. Germline V gene sequence: CDR1 SGHDT, CDR2 YYEEEE. With 4 bases removed from V and 0 bases from J, the gap between germline ends came to 11 bases. The chain's CDR3 is CASSRGTYSGNTIYF. The CDR3 nucleotides read TGTGCCAGCAGCCGCGGGACGTACTCTGGAAACACCATATATTTT. Variable domain in full (rest from reference TRBV5-6 and TRBJ1-3): DAGVTQSPTHLIKTRGQQVTLRCSPKSGHDTVSWYQQALGQGPQFIFQYYEEEERQRGNFPDRFSGHQFPNYSSELNVNALLLGDSALYLCASSRGTYSGNTIYFGEGSWLTVV.

This chain joins TRBV10-3 and TRBJ1-5, with D uncertain. The ends were cut back, 2 bases at V and 0 bases at J, with 8 bases in the middle. CDR1 and CDR2 from the germline V gene are ENHRY and SYGVKD. The CDR3 consists of 15 residues. The CDR3 here is CAISEGGYSNQPQHF. CDR3 sequence (DNA): TGTGCCATCAGTGAGGGCGGCTATAGCAATCAGCCCCAGCATTTT.

This chain joins TRBV5-6 and TRBJ1-2, with unresolved D. Trimming left V 2 bases short and J 3 bases short, with 11 bases between. CDR1 is SGHDT, CDR2 YYEEEE, per germline. CDR3 size: 14 residues. The CDR3 DNA follows: TGTGCCAGCAGCTTTCCACCACGGGACTATGGCTACACCTTC. This encodes CASSFPPRDYGYTF.